The 9 T cell receptor beta chains below were found in one sample sequenced in a study of T-cell memory formation after mild COVID-19 (dated by TCRdb to about 2021). The method was 5' RACE. Reads for this sample came from an Illumina NovaSeq 6000. Using fastp at Q25 and MiXCR, TCRdb reprocessed the public reads and kept productive beta chains. Rows are unified per CDR3 protein, each entry keeping the most common DNA and genes. The table for this sample lists more than 450,000 distinct CDR3 sequences; approximately 18% of them were counted only once. The top ten hold about 12% of the sample. Sequencing used PBMCs or a T cell subset sorted from them (not recorded which). These receptors all stem from an adult woman who had mild COVID-19 (a few samples of this study predate the infection). The sample titles of this study are shuffled in the database, so cell type and time point are left out; the donor was told from shared clones.

The chain is built from TRBV5-1 and TRBJ2-3; either TRBD1 or TRBD2 may supply D (5 bases each). The germline V and J ends were trimmed by 4 bases and 1 base, with 10 bases remaining between them. From germline, CDR1 is SGHRS and CDR2 YFSETQ. This CDR3 comprises 14 residues. The CDR3 sequence is CASSTRGGTDTQYF. The CDR3 nucleotides are TGCGCCAGCAGCACAAGAGGGGGCACAGATACGCAGTATTTT.

The V call is TRBV5-1, the J call TRBJ2-5; TRBD2 agrees at 10 bases. The CDR3 length is 15 residues. V shed 2 bases, J shed 4 bases, and the junction held 5 bases outside the gene matches. The germline V gene has CDR1 SGHRS and CDR2 YFSETQ. The CDR3 spells CASSLLAGSGETQYF. CDR3 DNA: TGCGCCAGCAGCTTACTAGCGGGGTCGGGAGAGACCCAGTACTTC.

This clonotype has just a few counts. The chain recombines TRBV15 with TRBJ2-3; D is uncertain. V was shortened by 5 bases and J by 2 bases, with 11 bases between the two germline ends. The CDR3 is made up of 14 amino acids. The V gene's germline CDR1 is LNHNV and CDR2 YYDKDF (reference sequence). Here the CDR3 reads CATSPWTNTDTQYF. The DNA of the CDR3 is TGTGCCACCAGCCCATGGACCAACACAGATACGCAGTATTTT.

V and J are TRBV4-1 and TRBJ2-7, with D perhaps given as TRBD1 or TRBD2 (5 bases each). Trimming shortened V by 1 base and J by 3 bases, and 19 bases separated the two germline ends. The CDR3 spans 17 residues. Germline CDR1 reads MGHRA; CDR2 reads YSYEKL. CDR3 DNA: TGCGCCAGCAGCCAAGGTGGCCGGGACCTTACTTTCTACGAGCAGTACTTC. Residues: CASSQGGRDLTFYEQYF.

The sample holds many counts of this clonotype. The J gene is TRBJ2-5, the V gene TRBV6-5; no firm D call. V lost 2 bases, J lost 5 bases, and 3 bases lay in between. The germline V gene has CDR1 MNHEY and CDR2 SVGAGI. CDR3 length equals 11 residues. Written as DNA, the CDR3 is TGTGCCAGCAGTTACGTGGAGACCCAGTACTTC. Amino acid sequence: CASSYVETQYF.

This sequence joins TRBV6-6 and TRBJ2-5, with TRBD2 identical over 7 bases. This CDR3 comprises 16 residues. CDR1 and CDR2 from the germline V gene are MNHNY and SVGAGI (reference sequence). With 10 bases clipped from V and 5 bases from J, the junction kept 19 bases outside the gene matches. The CDR3 spells CATFSAGALMGETQYF. The CDR3 DNA reads as TGTGCCACCTTCTCGGCGGGAGCATTGATGGGGGAGACCCAGTACTTC.

This clonotype showed up many times. The CDR3 sequence: CASSEGSGLSNQPQHF. The CDR3 region has the DNA TGCGCCAGCAGCGAGGGATCAGGGTTAAGCAATCAGCCCCAGCATTTT. The V call is TRBV5-1, the J call TRBJ1-5; a possible D gene is TRBD1 (5 bases). The V end was cut by 4 bases, the J end by 1 base, with 15 bases between. Per germline, CDR1 SGHRS and CDR2 YFSETQ. CDR3 length: 16 amino acids.

This clonotype occurred a few times. The chain has TRBV13 and TRBJ2-2; 11 positions agree with TRBD1. This CDR3 comprises 15 residues. The germline CDR1 and CDR2 sequences are PRHDT and FYEKMQ (reference sequence). Trimming at V came to 6 bases and at J to 0 bases, leaving 0 bases not matched to a gene. The CDR3 nucleotides read TGTGCCAGCAGGGACAGGGGGCCGAACACCGGGGAGCTGTTTTTT. This translates into CASRDRGPNTGELFF. Drawing the rest from reference TRBV13 and TRBJ2-2, the complete variable domain is AAGVIQSPRHLIKEKRETATLKCYPIPRHDTVYWYQQGPGQDPQFLISFYEKMQSDKGSIPDRFSAQQFSDYHSELNMSSLELGDSALYFCASRDRGPNTGELFFGEGSRLTVL.

This clonotype was seen repeatedly, ten times or more. This chain links TRBV20-1 with TRBJ2-5; possible D gene TRBD2, 5 bases. In germline, CDR1 is DFQATT, CDR2 SNEGSKA (reference sequence). Trimming cost V 7 bases and J 5 bases, with 17 bases left between them. The CDR3 consists of 13 residues. CDR3 residues: CSGAEWQGETQYF. The CDR3 bases are TGCAGTGGAGCGGAGTGGCAAGGGGAGACCCAGTACTTC.